Below, 27 T cell receptor beta chains from the same sample are listed, as sequenced in a study of blood T cell repertoires in COVID-19 (dated by TCRdb to the early 2020s). Library preparation was by the immunoSEQ multiplex PCR assay. Entries here come from immuneACCESS through TCRdb and include only in-frame sequences with V and J called. Some clones fail to appear in such tables; in the studies checked, an unresolved V gene covers under half of the shortfall, and the cause of the remainder is unknown. A total of hundreds of thousands of clones appear in this sample, about 90% of them only once. The biggest ten clones account for roughly 2.2% of the sample. Sequencing input: peripheral blood. All receptors come from a woman in her forties or fifties with acute or convalescent COVID-19.

V gene TRBV2 combines with J gene TRBJ2-7, with 16 bases fitting TRBD2. The germline gives CDR1 SNHLY, CDR2 FYNNEI. J was trimmed by 7 bases and V by 4 bases; bases with no gene match: 7. This CDR3 has 16 residues. The CDR3 spells CASSAGLAGGKGEQYF. For the CDR3, the DNA is TGTGCCAGCAGTGCGGGACTAGCGGGGGGGAAAGGTGAGCAGTACTTC.

J is TRBJ2-1 and V is TRBV11-2; 7 nucleotides agree with TRBD2. V gave up 1 base and J gave up 2 bases; unmatched junction bases: 2. Per germline, CDR1 SGHAT and CDR2 FQNNGV. The length of the CDR3 is 15 residues. CDR3 residues: CASSLVAGAYNEQFF. The CDR3 nucleotides are TGTGCCAGCAGCTTAGTCGCGGGAGCCTACAATGAGCAGTTCTTC. Full variable domain (missing parts from reference TRBV11-2 and TRBJ2-1): EAGVAQSPRYKIIEKRQSVAFWCNPISGHATLYWYQQILGQGPKLLIQFQNNGVVDDSQLPKDRFSAERLKGVDSTLKIQPAKLEDSAVYLCASSLVAGAYNEQFFGPGTRLTVL.

This chain uses TRBV27 with TRBJ1-5; 8 bases are a match to TRBD1. Germline loops: CDR1 MNHEY, CDR2 SMNVEV (reference sequence). This CDR3 has 15 amino acids. The ends lost 1 base at V and 6 bases at J; junction bases unmatched: 5. CDR3 bases: TGTGCCAGCAGTTTATTATCAGGGGGCGGTCAGCCCCAGCATTTT. Protein: CASSLLSGGGQPQHF.

The chain couples TRBV24-1 to TRBJ2-7; TRBD1 agrees at 9 bases. The CDR3 contains 16 residues. The V and J ends lost 3 bases and 0 bases, in that order; junction bases with no gene match: 5. CDR1 is KGHDR, CDR2 SFDVKD, per germline. This chain's CDR3 is CATSDGGQGHSYEQYF. The CDR3 DNA reads as TGTGCCACCAGTGATGGAGGACAGGGGCACTCCTACGAGCAGTACTTC.

The chain combines TRBV7-8 with TRBJ2-2; the D is unclear. The V gene's germline CDR1 is SGHVS and CDR2 FQNEAQ. The ends were cut back, 4 bases at V and 3 bases at J, with 15 bases in the middle. The CDR3 has 16 amino acids. The CDR3 region has the DNA TGTGCCAGCAGCTCAAGCCGCGCTCGGGACACCGGGGAGCTGTTTTTT. It is translated as CASSSSRARDTGELFF.

The rearrangement joins TRBV5-1 to TRBJ1-1, with D tentatively TRBD1 (5 bases). Trimming took 7 bases from V and 4 from J, leaving 17 bases between them. This CDR3 is 14 amino acids long. Germline CDR1 reads SGHRS; CDR2 reads YFSETQ. The CDR3 DNA sequence: TGCGCCAGCGGCAGGCGGGGCGGAAGCACTGAAGCTTTCTTT. Its protein is CASGRRGGSTEAFF.

The chain has TRBV7-9 and TRBJ1-2; 8 bases line up with TRBD1. The CDR3 totals 15 residues. Unmatched junction bases numbered 5, after V lost 0 bases and J lost 5 bases. Germline V lookup: CDR1 SEHNR, CDR2 FQNEAQ (reference sequence). Here the CDR3 DNA reads TGTGCCAGCAGCTTAGCGGACAGGGCTTTATATGGCTACACCTTC. Its translation is CASSLADRALYGYTF. Supplemented by reference TRBV7-9 and TRBJ1-2, the full variable domain reads DTGVSQNPRHKITKRGQNVTFRCDPISEHNRLYWYRQTLGQGPEFLTYFQNEAQLEKSRLLSDRFSAERPKGSFSTLEIQRTEQGDSAMYLCASSLADRALYGYTFGSGTRLTVV.

This clone was counted between two and nine times. The J gene is TRBJ1-3, the V gene TRBV10-1; no definite D call. Trimming took 1 base from V and 1 from J, leaving 8 bases between them. CDR3 length equals 15 residues. Germline loops: CDR1 WNHNN, CDR2 SYGVQD (reference sequence). The CDR3 DNA reads TGCGCCAGCAGTGAGTTACGGGGATCTGGAAACACCATATATTTT. It encodes CASSELRGSGNTIYF.

V gene TRBV18 combines with J gene TRBJ2-5; 9 nucleotides match TRBD2. This CDR3 region has 14 residues. Germline CDR1 KGHSH, CDR2 LQKENI. The V gene end was trimmed by 1 base and the J gene end by 4 bases; junction bases not matched to a gene: 1. In DNA, the CDR3 is TGTGCCAGCTCACCACTAGCGGGGGCAGAGACCCAGTACTTC. Translation gives CASSPLAGAETQYF.

V is TRBV19 and J is TRBJ2-3, with 10 bases matching TRBD2. CDR1 is LNHDA and CDR2 is SQIVND in the germline V gene (reference sequence). J was trimmed by 2 bases and V by 6 bases; bases with no gene match: 5. The CDR3 loop spans 15 amino acids. CDR3 nucleotides: TGTGCCAGTAGGGGGACTAGCGCCCTCACAGATACGCAGTATTTT. Encoded protein: CASRGTSALTDTQYF.

This chain links TRBV7-9 with TRBJ1-2; 9 bases are shared with TRBD1. The CDR3 covers 13 residues. Germline lookup yields CDR1 SEHNR and CDR2 FQNEAQ (reference sequence). The V and J ends lost 7 bases and 3 bases, in that order; junction bases with no gene match: 3. CDR3 protein: CASTDRGDYGYTF. The CDR3 coding sequence is TGTGCCAGCACAGACAGGGGGGACTATGGCTACACCTTC.

This clone was recorded many times. V is TRBV14 and J is TRBJ1-2; D is ambiguous. Trimming took 4 bases from V and 0 from J, leaving 9 bases between them. The CDR3 consists of 14 residues. Per germline, CDR1 SGHDN and CDR2 FVKESK. The CDR3 coding sequence is TGTGCCAGCAGCCCCCAATCAGCTAACTATGGCTACACCTTC. Its protein product is CASSPQSANYGYTF.

A few counts support this clone. The chain joins TRBV7-2 to TRBJ1-1, with TRBD1 identical over 7 bases. The length of the CDR3 is 15 residues. The V gene end was trimmed by 5 bases and the J gene end by 1 base; junction bases not matched to a gene: 7. Germline V lookup: CDR1 SGHTA, CDR2 FQGNSA. CDR3 DNA: TGTGCCAGCAGCGGGCAGACAGGGCGGAACACTGAAGCTTTCTTT. It translates to CASSGQTGRNTEAFF. Supplemented by reference TRBV7-2 and TRBJ1-1, the full variable domain reads GAGVSQSPSNKVTEKGKDVELRCDPISGHTALYWYRQSLGQGLEFLIYFQGNSAPDKSGLPSDRFSAERTGGSVSTLTIQRTQQEDSAVYLCASSGQTGRNTEAFFGQGTRLTVV.

This chain connects TRBV29-1 to TRBJ2-7, with 7 bases that match TRBD1. CDR1 SQVTM and CDR2 ANQGSEA come from the germline V gene. V trimming: 5 bases; J trimming: 0 bases; junction bases outside the gene matches: 7. This CDR3 contains 14 residues. CDR3 bases: TGCAGCGTTCGAGGGACAGAGAGCTCCTACGAGCAGTACTTC. Protein sequence: CSVRGTESSYEQYF.

This clone was picked up one time. The chain links TRBV20-1 to TRBJ2-7; unclear D gene. CDR3 size: 11 residues. The germline CDR1 and CDR2 sequences are DFQATT and SNEGSKA (reference sequence). V lost 5 bases and J lost 2, with 7 bases in between. CDR3 sequence reads: CSAQETYEQYF. DNA of the CDR3: TGCAGTGCTCAAGAGACCTACGAGCAGTACTTC.

DNA of the CDR3: TGTGCCAGTAGTGTAGGACAGGCCTCTGGAAACACCATATATTTT. Translation gives CASSVGQASGNTIYF. V gene TRBV19 combines with J gene TRBJ1-3, with TRBD1 matching over 7 bases. The J segment lost 0 bases and the V segment lost 5 bases, leaving 4 bases of the junction unmatched. The CDR3 loop spans 15 amino acids. CDR1 is LNHDA and CDR2 is SQIVND in the germline V gene (reference sequence).

The CDR3 DNA follows: TGTGCCAGCAGTCCCTTCCCGGCAGATACGCAGTATTTT. Amino acids: CASSPFPADTQYF. The chain joins TRBV7-3 to TRBJ2-3; unclear D gene. CDR1 is SGHTA, CDR2 FQGTGA, per germline. CDR3 length: 13 residues. Trimming took 6 bases from V and 4 from J, leaving 11 bases between them.

The chain is built from TRBV29-1 and TRBJ1-2; the D is unclear. V lost 6 bases, J lost 6 bases, and 11 bases lay in between. The length of the CDR3 is 11 residues. The germline V gene has CDR1 SQVTM and CDR2 ANQGSEA. The CDR3: CSVDRGDGYTF. The CDR3 coding sequence is TGCAGCGTCGATCGCGGGGATGGCTACACCTTC.

V gene TRBV19 combines with J gene TRBJ1-2, with a possible D match to TRBD1 (5 bases). The CDR3 loop spans 13 amino acids. Germline lookup yields CDR1 LNHDA and CDR2 SQIVND (reference sequence). V shed 5 bases and J shed 3 bases, with 10 bases lying between them. CDR3 residues: CASSRGTDYGYTF. CDR3 DNA: TGTGCCAGTAGTCGCGGGACGGACTATGGCTACACCTTC.

The chain combines TRBV27 with TRBJ2-7; D possibly corresponds to TRBD2 (6 bases). Germline loops: CDR1 MNHEY, CDR2 SMNVEV (reference sequence). This CDR3 region has 16 residues. Trimming left V 0 bases short and J 7 bases short, with 19 bases between. The CDR3: CASSLSKVNYGGEQYF. The CDR3 coding sequence is TGTGCCAGCAGTTTATCAAAGGTTAACTACGGAGGGGAGCAGTACTTC.

This clone was seen repeatedly, ten times or more. The CDR3 region is CASSTDRFGAEAFF. In DNA form, the CDR3 reads TGTGCCAGCAGTACGGACAGGTTTGGCGCTGAAGCTTTCTTT. This chain joins TRBV6-6 and TRBJ1-1, with TRBD1 matching over 7 bases. V shed 5 bases and J 6 bases; nucleotides not matched to a gene: 9. The CDR3 has 14 residues. Germline V lookup: CDR1 MNHNY, CDR2 SVGAGI (reference sequence).

V is TRBV7-2 and J is TRBJ1-3; D ambiguous. This CDR3 comprises 14 residues. V was cut by 4 bases and J by 1 base, with 8 bases left in between. Germline V gives CDR1 SGHTA, CDR2 FQGNSA. The CDR3 protein is CASSSGLSGNTIYF. In nucleotides, the CDR3 is TGTGCCAGCAGCTCCGGACTTTCTGGAAACACCATATATTTT.

V gene TRBV4-1 combines with J gene TRBJ1-2; 8 positions agree with TRBD1. CDR1 and CDR2 (germline): MGHRA, YSYEKL. This CDR3 comprises 15 residues. After removal of 5 bases from V and 2 bases from J, the junction contained 7 bases not matched to a gene. The CDR3 sequence is CASSLRQGSNYGYTF. CDR3 sequence (DNA): TGCGCCAGCAGCTTACGACAGGGGTCCAACTATGGCTACACCTTC.

The V gene is TRBV2, the J gene TRBJ2-7; the D gene is possibly TRBD1 (5 bases). The CDR3 length is 15 residues. V lost 3 bases, J lost 2 bases, and 14 bases lay in between. Germline V gene sequence: CDR1 SNHLY, CDR2 FYNNEI. For the CDR3, the DNA is TGTGCCAGCAGTGACTCCCGCAGGGATCCCTACGAGCAGTACTTC. Residues: CASSDSRRDPYEQYF.

The CDR3 loop reads CASSSSGGQSSYNEQFF. Written as DNA, the CDR3 is TGCGCCAGCAGCTCTAGCGGGGGCCAGAGCTCCTACAATGAGCAGTTCTTC. The chain links TRBV5-1 to TRBJ2-1; the match to TRBD2 covers 10 bases. The CDR3 extends over 17 amino acids. The V gene end was trimmed by 3 bases and the J gene end by 0 bases; junction bases not matched to a gene: 6. Germline lookup yields CDR1 SGHRS and CDR2 YFSETQ.

The V gene is TRBV5-1, the J gene TRBJ2-1; 8 bases map to TRBD1. The CDR3 contains 14 residues. Trimming at V came to 0 bases and at J to 8 bases, leaving 4 bases not matched to a gene. CDR1 SGHRS and CDR2 YFSETQ come from the germline V gene. CDR3 residues: CASSLDRGSDEQFF. DNA for the CDR3: TGCGCCAGCAGCTTGGACAGGGGGTCCGATGAGCAGTTCTTC.

The chain couples TRBV6-2 or TRBV6-3 to TRBJ1-4; 8 bases are shared with TRBD1. CDR1 MNHEY and CDR2 SVGEGT come from the germline V gene. This CDR3 region has 14 residues. The ends lost 4 bases at V and 8 bases at J; junction bases unmatched: 6. The CDR3 loop reads CASSSGQETEKLFF. The CDR3 DNA follows: TGTGCCAGCAGTTCGGGACAGGAGACCGAAAAACTGTTTTTT.